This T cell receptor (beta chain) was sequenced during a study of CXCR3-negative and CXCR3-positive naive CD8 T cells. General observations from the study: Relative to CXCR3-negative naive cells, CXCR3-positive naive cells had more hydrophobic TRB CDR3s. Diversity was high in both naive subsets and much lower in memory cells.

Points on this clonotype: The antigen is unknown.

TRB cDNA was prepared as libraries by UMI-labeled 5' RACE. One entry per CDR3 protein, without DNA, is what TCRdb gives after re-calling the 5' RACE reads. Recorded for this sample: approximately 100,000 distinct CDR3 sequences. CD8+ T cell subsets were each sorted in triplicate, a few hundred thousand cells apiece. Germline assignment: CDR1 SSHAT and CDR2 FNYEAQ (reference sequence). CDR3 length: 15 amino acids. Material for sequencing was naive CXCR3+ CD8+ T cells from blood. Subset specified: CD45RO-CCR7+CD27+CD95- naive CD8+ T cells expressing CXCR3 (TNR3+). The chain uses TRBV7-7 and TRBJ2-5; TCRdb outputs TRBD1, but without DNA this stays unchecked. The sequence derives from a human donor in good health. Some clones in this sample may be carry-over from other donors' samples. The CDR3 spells CASSRRDRAQETQYF.